What follows describes a single T cell receptor (beta chain). This table comes from immunoSEQ multiplex PCR, and its TCRdb copy is limited to in-frame clones, with some not included. The data show approximately 11,000 clones, 55% to 75% seen once. This record belongs to a study of CD4+ T cells in melanoma. There are 15 residues in the CDR3. In germline, CDR1 is SGDLS, CDR2 YYNGEE. V lost 3 bases, J lost 11 bases, and 9 bases stayed unmatched. The V call is TRBV9, the J call TRBJ1-4; 11 nucleotides line up with TRBD1. Sequenced material: cells from a culture (not recorded whether cultured in vitro). The TCR comes from a human donor with melanoma. In DNA form, the CDR3 reads TGTGCCAGCAGCGCTGCGGACAGGGGGCCGTGGAAACTGTTTTTT. As protein: CASSAADRGPWKLFF.